Following are 22 T cell receptor beta chains from one sample sequenced in a study of shared clonotypes between healthy human individuals. Profiled with immunoSEQ multiplex PCR; TCRdb holds only in-frame clones, not every one. Of more than 1.2 million clones in the sample, about 98.5% were seen once. The sample comprised naive CD4+ T cells sorted from blood. The subset: CD45RA+ positively selected. The receptor set was obtained from a man in his thirties or forties in good health.

CDR3 sequence reads: CASSLAVRESNQPQHF. CDR3 nucleotides: TGTGCCAGCAGCTTAGCGGTCAGGGAGAGCAATCAGCCCCAGCATTTT. V gene TRBV7-2 combines with J gene TRBJ1-5; D may be TRBD1 (5 bases). The ends were cut back, 0 bases at V and 1 base at J, with 10 bases in the middle. Germline V gene lookup returns CDR1 SGHTA and CDR2 FQGNSA. The CDR3 has 16 residues.

The chain joins TRBV6-1 to TRBJ1-3; TRBD1 might be the D (5 bases). Germline CDR1 and CDR2: MNHNS and SASEGT. With 2 bases removed from V and 8 bases from J, the gap between germline ends came to 16 bases. There are 15 residues in the CDR3. The CDR3 here is CASSEFPPGVDTIYF. The DNA of the CDR3 is TGTGCCAGCAGTGAATTCCCTCCGGGGGTGGACACCATATATTTT.

The chain recombines TRBV5-8 with TRBJ2-1; 7 bases fit TRBD1. From germline, CDR1 is SGHTS and CDR2 YDEGEE. This CDR3 contains 16 residues. V gave up 1 base and J gave up 2 bases; unmatched junction bases: 6. Here the CDR3 DNA reads TGTGCCAGCAGCTTGTACAGGGGCGTTCCCTACAATGAGCAGTTCTTC. It codes for CASSLYRGVPYNEQFF.

In DNA form, the CDR3 reads TGTGCCAGCAGTTTCCCTTCCCACGGACGGGGAATAGGGAATGAGCAGTTCTTC. It codes for CASSFPSHGRGIGNEQFF. The chain recombines TRBV27 with TRBJ2-1, with D perhaps TRBD2 (5 bases). CDR1 is MNHEY and CDR2 is SMNVEV in the germline V gene (reference sequence). Trimming shortened V by 3 bases and J by 7 bases, and 25 bases separated the two germline ends. The CDR3 consists of 18 residues.

The rearrangement links TRBV5-1 to TRBJ2-1; TRBD2 matches at 11 bases. CDR3 length equals 14 residues. With 5 bases clipped from V and 4 bases from J, the junction kept 2 bases outside the gene matches. CDR1 SGHRS and CDR2 YFSETQ come from the germline V gene. The CDR3 coding sequence is TGCGCCAGCAGACTAGCGGGAGAATACAATGAGCAGTTCTTC. Translated: CASRLAGEYNEQFF.

The J gene is TRBJ1-2, the V gene TRBV19, with a tentative D call TRBD1 (6 bases). Trimming took 7 bases from V and 4 from J, leaving 13 bases between them. The CDR3 is 13 residues long. Germline V CDR1 and CDR2: LNHDA, SQIVND (reference sequence). The CDR3 sequence is CASKDRLSYGYTF. CDR3 nucleotide sequence: TGTGCCAGTAAGGACAGACTCAGCTATGGCTACACCTTC.

Details on this clone: Additional DNA sequences in this sample encode the identical CDR3. The chain has TRBV5-6 and TRBJ2-3; D perhaps matches TRBD2 (5 bases). Per germline, CDR1 SGHDT and CDR2 YYEEEE. This CDR3 contains 14 residues. Trimming stripped 1 base from V and 0 bases from J, with 6 bases between. The CDR3 sequence is CASSLPGSTDTQYF. CDR3 DNA: TGTGCCAGCAGCTTGCCGGGGAGCACAGATACGCAGTATTTT.

This clone came up once. The V gene is TRBV10-3, the J gene TRBJ1-5; tentatively, D is TRBD1 (5 bases). The CDR3 spans 13 residues. The germline V gene encodes CDR1 ENHRY and CDR2 SYGVKD. The germline V and J ends were trimmed by 7 bases and 2 bases, with 9 bases remaining between them. The CDR3: CAITGDRNQPQHF. CDR3 nucleotide sequence: TGTGCCATCACGGGGGATCGCAATCAGCCCCAGCATTTT.

This clone was recorded once. The gene calls are TRBV7-3 and TRBJ1-2; D perhaps matches TRBD1 (6 bases). Trimming pared 5 bases from V and 5 bases from J, leaving 9 bases between. Germline assignment: CDR1 SGHTA and CDR2 FQGTGA. This CDR3 is 12 amino acids long. The CDR3 spells CASSEQGYGYTF. For the CDR3, the DNA is TGTGCCAGCAGCGAACAGGGATATGGCTACACCTTC. The variable domain in full, with the rest retrieved from reference TRBV7-3 and TRBJ1-2, is GAGVSQTPSNKVTEKGKYVELRCDPISGHTALYWYRQSLGQGPEFLIYFQGTGAADDSGLPNDRFFAVRPEGSVSTLKIQRTERGDSAVYLCASSEQGYGYTFGSGTRLTVV.

J is TRBJ2-2 and V is TRBV19; D gene unclear. Germline V gene sequence: CDR1 LNHDA, CDR2 SQIVND (reference sequence). The CDR3 is 15 residues long. V was trimmed by 6 bases and J by 0 bases, leaving 11 bases between them. This chain's CDR3 is CASSPGSPNTGELFF. The CDR3 DNA follows: TGTGCCAGTAGCCCGGGCTCCCCGAACACCGGGGAGCTGTTTTTT.

This chain uses TRBV29-1 with TRBJ1-1; TRBD1 matches 7 bases. This CDR3 has 14 amino acids. J gave up 4 bases and V 4 bases, and 9 bases lay outside the gene matches. The germline V gene encodes CDR1 SQVTM and CDR2 ANQGSEA. Here the CDR3 reads CSVAQGTMFTEAFF. The DNA of the CDR3 is TGCAGCGTTGCACAGGGGACCATGTTCACTGAAGCTTTCTTT.

The genes are TRBV6-5 and TRBJ2-5; D not certain. Germline values: CDR1 MNHEY, CDR2 SVGAGI. This CDR3 spans 13 amino acids. Trimming cost V 0 bases and J 2 bases, with 4 bases left between them. CDR3 sequence (DNA): TGTGCCAGCAGTTACTCTAATCAAGAGACCCAGTACTTC. Translation gives CASSYSNQETQYF.

This chain connects TRBV5-4 to TRBJ1-2, with 7 bases aligning to TRBD1. Germline V gene data show CDR1 as SGHNT and CDR2 as YYREEE (reference sequence). This CDR3 contains 13 residues. The V and J ends lost 4 bases and 8 bases, in that order; junction bases with no gene match: 8. The CDR3 protein is CASSVQGLEGYTF. The CDR3 coding sequence is TGTGCCAGCAGCGTACAGGGGTTGGAGGGCTACACCTTC.

V usage is TRBV29-1 and J usage is TRBJ2-5, with D hard to call. The germline CDR1 and CDR2 sequences are SQVTM and ANQGSEA. The CDR3 extends over 12 amino acids. With 4 bases removed from V and 5 bases from J, the gap between germline ends came to 11 bases. The CDR3 region has the DNA TGCAGCGTTGGGTGGAACCGGGAGACCCAGTACTTC. The encoded protein is CSVGWNRETQYF.

The CDR3 nucleotides are TGTGCCAGCAGTTACTCGGACAGGCGCGGCTACACCTTC. Its protein product is CASSYSDRRGYTF. The chain recombines TRBV6-5 with TRBJ1-2, with 7 bases identical to TRBD1. V dropped 0 bases and J dropped 8; count of bases not matched to a gene: 3. Germline V lookup: CDR1 MNHEY, CDR2 SVGAGI. The CDR3 has 13 amino acids.

The CDR3 DNA is TGTGCCAGCAGCCGAAACCGGGCAGTGAACACCGGGGAGCTGTTTTTT. Its translation: CASSRNRAVNTGELFF. The chain links TRBV14 to TRBJ2-2, with D uncertain. Germline V gene sequence: CDR1 SGHDN, CDR2 FVKESK. Trimming removed 4 bases from V and 1 base from J, with 13 bases in between. The CDR3 runs to 16 residues.

V usage is TRBV20-1 and J usage is TRBJ1-1; the D is unclear. CDR3 length: 11 amino acids. Germline V gene data show CDR1 as DFQATT and CDR2 as SNEGSKA (reference sequence). V was cut by 8 bases and J by 1 base, with 8 bases left in between. This CDR3 reads CSPDKNTEAFF. Written as DNA, the CDR3 is TGCAGTCCAGACAAGAACACTGAAGCTTTCTTT.

The chain carries TRBV5-5 and TRBJ2-7; 7 bases match TRBD1. Germline V gene data show CDR1 as SGHKS and CDR2 as YYEKEE (reference sequence). The V segment lost 1 base and the J segment 3 bases; nucleotides outside the gene matches: 7. The CDR3 is 15 amino acids. Here the CDR3 DNA reads TGTGCCAGCAGCTTGACACCGGGACAGAACTACGAGCAGTACTTC. Residues: CASSLTPGQNYEQYF. Based on the CDR3 plus reference TRBV5-5 and TRBJ2-7, the full variable domain is DAGVTQSPTHLIKTRGQQVTLRCSPISGHKSVSWYQQVLGQGPQFIFQYYEKEERGRGNFPDRFSARQFPNYSSELNVNALLLGDSALYLCASSLTPGQNYEQYFGPGTRLTVT.

This sequence joins TRBV5-1 and TRBJ1-2; D remains ambiguous. The germline V gene has CDR1 SGHRS and CDR2 YFSETQ. V lost 2 bases to trimming and J lost 8 bases, with 16 bases between them. This CDR3 region has 14 residues. The CDR3 sequence is CASSFGTIGGGYTF. The CDR3 DNA reads as TGCGCCAGCAGCTTTGGCACAATAGGAGGGGGCTACACCTTC.

The chain links TRBV14 to TRBJ1-5; D might be TRBD1 (6 bases). Deletions cut 1 base from V and 6 bases from J, with 28 bases between. Germline CDR1 and CDR2: SGHDN and FVKESK. The CDR3 totals 20 residues. Written as DNA, the CDR3 is TGTGCCAGCAGCCAAGGTCTAGGGGGGAGGGTCGGAGGGATTAGTCAGCCCCAGCATTTT. Translation gives CASSQGLGGRVGGISQPQHF. Full variable domain (remainder filled in from reference TRBV14 and TRBJ1-5): EAGVTQFPSHSVIEKGQTVTLRCDPISGHDNLYWYRRVMGKEIKFLLHFVKESKQDESGMPNNRFLAERTGGTYSTLKVQPAELEDSGVYFCASSQGLGGRVGGISQPQHFGDGTRLSIL.

This clone was detected once. The V and J genes are TRBV5-1 and TRBJ2-1; 8 bases are a match to TRBD2. Germline V gene sequence: CDR1 SGHRS, CDR2 YFSETQ. The CDR3 is 13 amino acids. After removal of 8 bases from V and 2 bases from J, the junction contained 3 bases not matched to a gene. The CDR3 coding sequence is TGCGCCAGACGGGAGGGCCCCTACAATGAGCAGTTCTTC. It specifies CARREGPYNEQFF.

The chain employs TRBV6-1 and TRBJ1-5, with D maybe TRBD1 (6 bases). The CDR3 runs to 18 residues. Germline-derived CDR1 and CDR2 are MNHNS and SASEGT. V was clipped by 2 bases and J by 0 bases, with 17 bases between them. The CDR3 loop is CASSEFQGHPYSNQPQHF. In nucleotides, the CDR3 is TGTGCCAGCAGTGAATTTCAGGGACATCCCTATAGCAATCAGCCCCAGCATTTT.